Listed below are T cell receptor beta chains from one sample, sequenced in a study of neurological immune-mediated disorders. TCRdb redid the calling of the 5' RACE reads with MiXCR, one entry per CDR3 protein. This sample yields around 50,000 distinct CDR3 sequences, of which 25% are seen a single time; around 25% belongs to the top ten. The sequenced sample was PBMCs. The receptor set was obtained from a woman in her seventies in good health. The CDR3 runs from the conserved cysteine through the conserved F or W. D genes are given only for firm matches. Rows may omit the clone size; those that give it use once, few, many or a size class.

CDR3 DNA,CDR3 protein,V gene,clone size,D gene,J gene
TGCGCCAGCAGCTCGGGACAGCCCCTCTACGAGCAGTACTTC,CASSSGQPLYEQYF,TRBV5-1,many,TRBD1,TRBJ2-7
TGCAGTGCTGATCCCCTCGGGAAGAGCACAGATACGCAGTATTTT,CSADPLGKSTDTQYF,TRBV20-1,many,-,TRBJ2-3
TGTGCCAGCTCACCACCTGGGCTCTCTGGGGCCAACGTCCTGACTTTC,CASSPPGLSGANVLTF,TRBV18,many,-,TRBJ2-6
TGTGCCAGCAGCTTATCCGGGACCAACACTGAAGCTTTCTTT,CASSLSGTNTEAFF,TRBV7-6,many,-,TRBJ1-1
TGCGCCAGCAGCCCCGGGGGGCCCTCGGACATTCAGTACTTC,CASSPGGPSDIQYF,TRBV5-1,many,-,TRBJ2-4
TGTGCCACCAGTGGACCGAATCGGCCACAGCATTTT,CATSGPNRPQHF,TRBV24-1,-,-,TRBJ1-5
TGTGCCAGCAGTGAAAGGTGGTACAATGAGCAGTTCTTC,CASSERWYNEQFF,TRBV2,-,-,TRBJ2-1
TGCAGCGTTAAGGGACAGGGGACTGGAAACACCATATATTTT,CSVKGQGTGNTIYF,TRBV29-1,many,TRBD1,TRBJ1-3
TGTGCCAGCAGTGAACTGGGGGCGTTTGAAGGATCCTACTACGAGCAGTACTTC,CASSELGAFEGSYYEQYF,TRBV6-1,many,-,TRBJ2-7
TGTGCCAGCAGTGAAGGGGGGGACTATGGCTACACCTTC,CASSEGGDYGYTF,TRBV2,many,-,TRBJ1-2
TGCGCCAGCAGCTTGGACTCCAGCTATCAGCCCCAGCATTTT,CASSLDSSYQPQHF,TRBV5-1,many,-,TRBJ1-5
TGCAGTGCGGGACGGGACACCTATGGCTACACCTTC,CSAGRDTYGYTF,TRBV20-1,many,-,TRBJ1-2
TGTGCCAGCAGGAGGGCAGGGATCTCCTACAATGAGCAGTTCTTC,CASRRAGISYNEQFF,TRBV6-1,-,-,TRBJ2-1
TGTGCCAGCAGCTTAGAAGGCGTCCCGAACACTGAAGCTTTCTTT,CASSLEGVPNTEAFF,TRBV7-2,-,-,TRBJ1-1
TGTGCAACGATGAAGGACACCAACACCGGGGAGCTGTTTTTT,CATMKDTNTGELFF,TRBV10-3,-,-,TRBJ2-2
TGTGCCAGCAGTTTGGGACTAGCGGGAGGCGAGGGCGAGACCCAGTACTTC,CASSLGLAGGEGETQYF,TRBV12-3/TRBV12-4,many,TRBD2,TRBJ2-5
TGTGCCAGCACCAAGGACAGGGGGAACTATGGCTACACCTTC,CASTKDRGNYGYTF,TRBV12-3/TRBV12-4,many,TRBD1,TRBJ1-2
TGCGCCAGCAGCTTGGAGAGCTTTGAAGATGAGCAGTTCTTC,CASSLESFEDEQFF,TRBV5-1,-,-,TRBJ2-1
TGTGCCAGCAGCTGGGACAGGGGGCAAGAAAAACTGTTTTTT,CASSWDRGQEKLFF,TRBV5-4,-,TRBD1,TRBJ1-4
TGTGCCAGCAGCGTAGAGGGAGAGACCCAGTACTTC,CASSVEGETQYF,TRBV9,many,-,TRBJ2-5
TGTGCCAGCAGCCAGACTCGGCGCCCAGATACGCAGTATTTT,CASSQTRRPDTQYF,TRBV14,-,-,TRBJ2-3
TGTGCCAGCAGGGACAGCGCTTCGAACACTGAAGCTTTCTTT,CASRDSASNTEAFF,TRBV2,many,-,TRBJ1-1
TGTGCCAGCAGTCGGCGGAGCACAGATACGCAGTATTTT,CASSRRSTDTQYF,TRBV6-6,many,-,TRBJ2-3
TGTGCCAGCAGCCAACGGGGGACCGCGAATGAAAAACTGTTTTTT,CASSQRGTANEKLFF,TRBV4-2,few,-,TRBJ1-4
TGTGCCAGCAGCTTAGCACAGGCGGTACTTGGAAACACCATATATTTT,CASSLAQAVLGNTIYF,TRBV7-2,many,-,TRBJ1-3
TGTGCCAGCAACTTTCTCGGGGCCGATCAGCCCCAGCATTTT,CASNFLGADQPQHF,TRBV7-2,-,-,TRBJ1-5
TGCGCCAGCAGCTTGGACGGGGCCAACACAGATACGCAGTATTTT,CASSLDGANTDTQYF,TRBV5-1,many,-,TRBJ2-3
TGTGCCAGCAGCCGGACTAGCGGGGCCCTTAATGAGCAGTTCTTC,CASSRTSGALNEQFF,TRBV6-1,many,TRBD2,TRBJ2-1
TGTGCCAGTCGAGCACAGGGGGCAGATACGCAGTATTTT,CASRAQGADTQYF,TRBV19,-,TRBD1,TRBJ2-3
TGTGCCAGCATCGACGAACTAGCGGGAGCTCTACCCTCTTACAATGAGCAGTTCTTC,CASIDELAGALPSYNEQFF,TRBV6-6,-,TRBD2,TRBJ2-1